This T cell receptor (beta chain) was sequenced during a study of T cell clonality in common variable immunodeficiency. General study points: Common variable immunodeficiency TCR beta sequences reportedly had fewer deletions and N-nucleotide insertions. CVID patient heterogeneity limited repertoire-clinical complication correlations.

Control and CVID samples contributed equal amounts of genomic DNA. The method was immunoSEQ multiplex PCR; TCRdb's version includes in-frame clones alone and lacks a portion of them. The sample contains about 42,000 clones, none of them singletons. This clone was counted at least ten times. What it binds is unknown. The sequence runs out 3 residues before the end of the CDR3; the remainder is reconstructed from the germline J gene. Diagnosis required reduced IgG, IgA and/or IgM with specific antibody deficiency. CVID subjects were neither ill nor on immunomodulatory or immunosuppressive medication at sampling. Per germline, CDR1 KGHSH and CDR2 LQKENI. This CDR3 has 16 residues. Trimming removed 4 bases at V and 4 bases at J, with 18 bases between.

The J gene is TRBJ2-3, the V gene TRBV18, with D possibly called TRBD1 or TRBD2 (5 bases each). The TCR sequence derives from a human donor with common variable immunodeficiency. Sequencing was carried out using peripheral blood mononuclear cells. The CDR3 bases that were read are TGTGCCAGCTCACGTCCCTTGAGGGGTGGCCCAGATACG. Translated: CASSRPLRGGPDT. In full, the CDR3 is CASSRPLRGGPDTQYF.